Listed below are T cell receptor beta chains from one sample, sequenced in a study of shared clonotypes between healthy human individuals. The assay was immunoSEQ multiplex PCR, and TCRdb's table has in-frame clones only and misses some. The sample records about 2.2 million clones, about 94% being singletons. What was sequenced was naive CD8+ T cells from PBMCs. All receptors derive from a man aged 18-30 years in good health. Some clones in this sample may be carry-over from other donors' samples. CDR3s include the opening cysteine and the closing phenylalanine or tryptophan. The D gene is left open where the match is weak. Where a row states a size, it is once, few, many or the class of an expanded clone; other rows omit it.

size | J | D | V | CDR3 | DNA
few | TRBJ2-7 | TRBD1 | TRBV27 | CASSPDRYYEQYF | TGTGCCAGCAGCCCGGACAGGTACTACGAGCAGTACTTC
- | TRBJ2-1 | TRBD1 | TRBV9 | CASSGGQGNEQFF | TGTGCCAGCAGCGGTGGACAGGGCAATGAGCAGTTCTTC
- | TRBJ2-2 | TRBD1 | TRBV9 | CASSVPQDRVNTGELFF | TGTGCCAGCAGCGTTCCTCAGGACAGGGTGAACACCGGGGAGCTGTTTTTT
- | TRBJ1-3 | - | TRBV7-9 | CASSSSTWGAGNTIYF | TGTGCCAGCAGCTCTTCCACTTGGGGGGCTGGAAACACCATATATTTT
once | TRBJ2-7 | TRBD2 | TRBV7-8 | CASSLEMGSGRAYYEQYF | TGTGCCAGCAGCTTAGAAATGGGGAGCGGGAGGGCCTACTACGAGCAGTACTTC
once | TRBJ2-1 | - | TRBV28 | CASSLLALSSYNEQFF | TGTGCCAGCAGTTTATTGGCCCTGAGCTCCTACAATGAGCAGTTCTTC
- | TRBJ1-1 | - | TRBV5-4 | CASSLTANTEAFF | TGTGCCAGCAGCTTGACAGCGAACACTGAAGCTTTCTTT
- | TRBJ2-7 | - | TRBV11-2 | CASSLDRGPSPYEQYF | TGTGCCAGCAGCTTAGACAGGGGTCCCAGCCCCTACGAGCAGTACTTC
- | TRBJ2-5 | - | TRBV6-6 | CASNNPSLSLVKTQYF | TGTGCCAGCAACAACCCCTCTCTATCGTTGGTTAAGACCCAGTACTTC
few | TRBJ1-5 | - | TRBV4-1 | CASSQVYGERQPQHF | TGCGCCAGCAGCCAAGTTTATGGAGAGCGGCAGCCCCAGCATTTT
- | TRBJ1-3 | - | TRBV2 | CASSEFFPSGNTIYF | TGTGCCAGCAGTGAATTCTTCCCCTCTGGAAACACCATATATTTT
- | TRBJ2-7 | - | TRBV27 | CAGSLSGPRSYEQYF | TGTGCCGGCAGTTTATCAGGTCCCCGGTCCTACGAGCAGTACTTC
- | TRBJ1-5 | - | TRBV19 | CASTTKGGGDQPQHF | TGTGCCAGTACCACAAAGGGTGGGGGAGATCAGCCCCAGCATTTT
- | TRBJ1-1 | - | TRBV28 | CASSFLPSSGAEAFF | TGTGCCAGCAGTTTTCTTCCATCCTCAGGCGCTGAAGCTTTCTTT
once | TRBJ2-4 | TRBD2 | TRBV13 | CASSSHGGSPAKNIQYF | TGTGCCAGCAGCTCCCACGGCGGGAGTCCGGCCAAAAACATTCAGTACTTC
- | TRBJ1-1 | - | TRBV2 | CASSEWAGGSTEAFF | TGTGCCAGCAGTGAATGGGCAGGCGGGTCCACTGAAGCTTTCTTT
- | TRBJ1-5 | - | TRBV28 | CASKRGVYQPQHF | TGTGCCAGCAAGAGGGGGGTTTATCAGCCCCAGCATTTT
once | TRBJ1-2 | TRBD1 | TRBV7-9 | CASSSATGRHGYTF | TGTGCCAGCAGCTCCGCGACAGGGAGACATGGCTACACCTTC
- | TRBJ2-2 | - | TRBV28 | CASKKFRGQGGELFF | TGTGCCAGTAAAAAATTCCGGGGCCAAGGCGGGGAGCTGTTTTTT
- | TRBJ2-3 | TRBD2 | TRBV9 | CASSGSGRVSDTQYF | TGTGCCAGCAGCGGTAGCGGGAGGGTTTCAGATACGCAGTATTTT
- | TRBJ2-3 | TRBD2 | TRBV4-2 | CASDLAGAGTDTQYF | TGTGCCAGCGACCTAGCGGGCGCCGGCACAGATACGCAGTATTTT
- | TRBJ1-5 | - | TRBV4-1 | CASSQRVSNQPQHF | TGCGCCAGCAGCCAACGGGTGAGCAATCAGCCCCAGCATTTT
- | TRBJ2-2 | - | TRBV11-2 | CASSLLVGPRANTGELFF | TGTGCCAGCAGCTTATTGGTGGGTCCCCGGGCGAACACCGGGGAGCTGTTTTTT
- | TRBJ2-7 | - | TRBV6-5 | CASSTFQGLYEQYF | TGTGCCAGCAGTACCTTTCAGGGGTTATACGAGCAGTACTTC
- | TRBJ2-7 | - | TRBV28 | CASSWTGEYEQYF | TGTGCCAGCAGTTGGACTGGCGAATACGAGCAGTACTTC
- | TRBJ1-2 | TRBD1 | TRBV27 | CASSPFPDRGTGYTF | TGTGCCAGCAGTCCCTTCCCCGACAGGGGAACGGGCTACACCTTC
- | TRBJ1-2 | - | TRBV25-1 | CASSDDGYTF | TGTGCCAGCAGCGACGATGGCTACACCTTC
once | TRBJ2-7 | - | TRBV20-1 | CSARFGWEQYF | TGCAGTGCTAGGTTCGGCTGGGAGCAGTACTTC
- | TRBJ1-1 | - | TRBV18 | CASSPPGRPNTEAFF | TGTGCCAGCTCACCACCGGGCAGACCCAACACTGAAGCTTTCTTT
- | TRBJ1-2 | - | TRBV27 | CASSLLGGSYGYTF | TGTGCCAGCAGTTTATTGGGGGGCAGCTATGGCTACACCTTC
once | TRBJ1-2 | - | TRBV7-6 | CASSLEILGQGYTF | TGTGCCAGCAGCTTGGAAATCTTAGGCCAAGGCTACACCTTC
- | TRBJ2-3 | TRBD2 | TRBV9 | CASSISSGQSTDTQYF | TGTGCCAGCAGCATTTCTAGCGGTCAAAGCACAGATACGCAGTATTTT
- | TRBJ2-7 | TRBD2 | TRBV18 | CASSPPGGRAYEQYF | TGTGCCAGCTCACCACCGGGCGGGAGGGCCTACGAGCAGTACTTC
- | TRBJ2-7 | - | TRBV7-9 | CASSLANYEQYF | TGTGCCAGCAGCTTAGCGAATTACGAGCAGTACTTC
once | TRBJ1-1 | - | TRBV7-3 | CASSLSGGNTEAFF | TGTGCCAGCAGCTTATCGGGTGGCAACACTGAAGCTTTCTTT
- | TRBJ2-3 | - | TRBV9 | CASSVEAGWADTQYF | TGTGCCAGCAGCGTAGAGGCGGGATGGGCAGATACGCAGTATTTT
- | TRBJ1-1 | TRBD1 | TRBV2 | CATRGPGQPKSKAFF | TGTGCCACCCGGGGGCCGGGACAGCCAAAAAGTAAAGCTTTCTTT
- | TRBJ1-1 | TRBD1 | TRBV7-8 | CASGTASFEAFF | TGTGCCAGTGGGACAGCCTCCTTTGAAGCTTTCTTT
- | TRBJ2-5 | - | TRBV28 | CASSLLEGENGETQYF | TGTGCCAGCAGTTTATTGGAAGGCGAAAACGGAGAGACCCAGTACTTC
- | TRBJ2-1 | TRBD2 | TRBV6-4 | CASSPLAGTGNEQFF | TGTGCCAGCAGTCCTCTAGCGGGAACTGGAAATGAGCAGTTCTTC
- | TRBJ2-1 | TRBD2 | TRBV7-9 | CASSLLAGVYNEQFF | TGTGCCAGCAGCTTACTAGCGGGAGTGTACAATGAGCAGTTCTTC
- | TRBJ2-1 | TRBD2 | TRBV19 | CASSRGTSVNNEQFF | TGTGCCAGTAGCCGAGGGACTAGCGTCAACAATGAGCAGTTCTTC
- | TRBJ2-3 | TRBD1 | TRBV28 | CASSLAPGQGLTSSTDTQYF | TGTGCCAGCAGTTTAGCCCCGGGACAGGGTTTAACTTCTAGCACAGATACGCAGTATTTT
- | TRBJ1-2 | - | TRBV2 | CASSLSITGTDPYGYTF | TGTGCCAGCAGCCTTTCCATCACCGGGACGGATCCCTATGGCTACACCTTC
- | TRBJ1-2 | TRBD1 | TRBV28 | CASRERTGTYYGYTF | TGTGCCAGCCGGGAGAGGACAGGGACGTACTATGGCTACACCTTC
- | TRBJ2-7 | - | TRBV5-6 | CASSLGLREQYF | TGTGCCAGCAGCTTGGGCCTTAGGGAGCAGTACTTC
- | TRBJ1-1 | - | TRBV27 | CASSPRGGMNTEAFF | TGTGCCAGCAGTCCCCGGGGGGGGATGAACACTGAAGCTTTCTTT
- | TRBJ2-7 | - | TRBV28 | CASSDLTGSYEQYF | TGTGCCAGCAGTGACCTTACAGGGTCCTACGAGCAGTACTTC
- | TRBJ2-7 | TRBD2 | TRBV2 | CASSLRTSGAVLSYEQYF | TGTGCCAGCAGCCTGCGGACTAGCGGGGCTGTACTCTCCTACGAGCAGTACTTC
- | TRBJ1-1 | - | TRBV27 | CASSLLGANTEAFF | TGTGCCAGCAGTTTGCTAGGGGCGAACACTGAAGCTTTCTTT
- | TRBJ2-1 | - | TRBV9 | CASSATGYNEQFF | TGTGCCAGCAGCGCGACAGGCTACAATGAGCAGTTCTTC
- | TRBJ2-1 | - | TRBV4-3 | CASSQDNGEGGNEQFF | TGCGCCAGCAGCCAAGATAACGGCGAAGGAGGTAATGAGCAGTTCTTC
once | TRBJ2-7 | TRBD2 | TRBV30 | CAWRALTSGSYEQYF | TGTGCCTGGAGAGCCCTGACTAGCGGCTCCTACGAGCAGTACTTC
- | TRBJ2-7 | - | TRBV7-9 | CASSGQARSYEQYF | TGTGCCAGCAGCGGCCAGGCAAGGTCCTACGAGCAGTACTTC
few | TRBJ1-1 | - | TRBV30 | CAWSRNTEAFF | TGTGCCTGGTCACGGAACACTGAAGCTTTCTTT